The 20 T cell receptor beta chains below come from one sample, sequenced in a study of blood T cell repertoires in COVID-19. This table comes from immunoSEQ multiplex PCR, and its TCRdb copy is limited to in-frame clones, with some not included. The data contain fewer than 70,000 clones, around 87% of them singletons. The sample comprised peripheral blood. Receptors originate from a man aged 55-75 years with active or convalescent COVID-19.

V is TRBV14 and J is TRBJ2-3; D remains unclear. CDR1 is SGHDN and CDR2 is FVKESK in the germline V gene. V lost 0 bases and J lost 6, with 7 bases in between. The CDR3 has 13 residues. In DNA, the CDR3 is TGTGCCAGCAGCCAAGATTTGGAGGATACGCAGTATTTT. Translation: CASSQDLEDTQYF.

V is TRBV4-1 and J is TRBJ2-5; D perhaps matches TRBD2 (5 bases). V gave up 4 bases and J gave up 3 bases, with 12 bases separating them. Germline values: CDR1 MGHRA, CDR2 YSYEKL. The CDR3 contains 14 residues. The DNA for the CDR3 is TGCGCCAGCAGCCCCCAGGACGGGAAAGAGACCCAGTACTTC. This sequence encodes CASSPQDGKETQYF.

The table lists this clone with a count of one. V is TRBV7-2 and J is TRBJ2-2; 8 nucleotides line up with TRBD2. The CDR3 has 15 amino acids. The V gene's germline CDR1 is SGHTA and CDR2 FQGNSA. V shed 4 bases and J 5 bases; nucleotides not matched to a gene: 6. CDR3 nucleotide sequence: TGTGCCAGCAGCTCGGCGGGAGGAAGAACCGGGGAGCTGTTTTTT. It yields the protein CASSSAGGRTGELFF.

J is TRBJ2-1 and V is TRBV10-3; the D gene is possibly TRBD2 (6 bases). The CDR3 has 16 amino acids. The V gene's germline CDR1 is ENHRY and CDR2 SYGVKD. The V end was cut by 8 bases, the J end by 3 bases, with 20 bases between. The CDR3 sequence is CAIAEAGQGLYNEQFF. The CDR3 bases are TGTGCCATCGCCGAGGCGGGGCAGGGTCTCTACAATGAGCAGTTCTTC.

This clone occurred once. The J gene is TRBJ1-5, the V gene TRBV12-3 or TRBV12-4; 9 nucleotides match TRBD1. V trimming: 7 bases; J trimming: 5 bases; junction bases outside the gene matches: 3. This CDR3 has 13 residues. This CDR3 is CASTGDRDQPQHF. In nucleotides, the CDR3 is TGTGCCAGCACCGGGGACAGGGATCAGCCCCAGCATTTT.

The rearrangement joins TRBV18 to TRBJ1-4, with D uncertain. The germline V gene encodes CDR1 KGHSH and CDR2 LQKENI. V gave up 3 bases and J gave up 8 bases, with 10 bases separating them. The CDR3 covers 13 residues. CDR3 protein: CASSPIRGEKLFF. For the CDR3, the DNA is TGTGCCAGCTCACCCATTCGGGGAGAAAAACTGTTTTTT.

The genes are TRBV19 and TRBJ1-6; D perhaps matches TRBD1 (6 bases). V lost 6 bases to trimming and J lost 11 bases, with 17 bases between them. The CDR3 length is 14 residues. Germline values: CDR1 LNHDA, CDR2 SQIVND (reference sequence). CDR3: CASRSTAGDAPLHF. The CDR3 DNA is TGTGCCAGTAGGTCGACAGCAGGGGATGCACCCCTCCACTTT.

This clone was detected once. The chain combines TRBV5-1 with TRBJ2-3; D not certain. This CDR3 contains 14 residues. Trimming removed 0 bases at V and 1 base at J, with 6 bases between. Germline CDR1 SGHRS, CDR2 YFSETQ. The CDR3: CASSLVIGTDTQYF. The CDR3 bases are TGCGCCAGCAGCTTGGTTATTGGCACAGATACGCAGTATTTT.

The chain links TRBV25-1 to TRBJ2-3; D perhaps matches TRBD2 (6 bases). The CDR3 contains 14 residues. V was trimmed by 4 bases and J by 3 bases, leaving 11 bases between them. Germline-derived CDR1 and CDR2 are MGHDK and SYGVNS. The CDR3 region is CASSGGTLTDTQYF. CDR3 nucleotide sequence: TGTGCCAGCAGTGGGGGGACTTTAACAGATACGCAGTATTTT.

The CDR3 here is CASSQVGDEQYF. The DNA of the CDR3 is TGTGCCAGCTCACAAGTCGGGGACGAGCAGTACTTC. The rearrangement links TRBV18 to TRBJ2-7, with D possibly TRBD2 on 5 matching bases. The CDR3 totals 12 residues. The V end lost 4 bases, the J end lost 5 bases, and 9 bases lay between the germline ends. Per the germline V gene, CDR1 is KGHSH and CDR2 is LQKENI.

The DNA for the CDR3 is TGTGCCAGCAGTGAAGCGCGGGGAGTTAATGAAAAACTGTTTTTT. This codes for CASSEARGVNEKLFF. The V call is TRBV6-1, the J call TRBJ1-4, with D uncertain. The germline V and J ends were trimmed by 0 bases and 4 bases, with 9 bases remaining between them. CDR3 length: 15 residues. Germline CDR1 and CDR2: MNHNS and SASEGT.

The genes are TRBV18 and TRBJ1-3; no definite D call. CDR3 length equals 16 residues. Germline CDR1 is KGHSH and CDR2 is LQKENI. V shed 1 base and J shed 3 bases, with 13 bases lying between them. The CDR3 loop is CASSPLREKGGNTIYF. CDR3 sequence (DNA): TGTGCCAGCTCACCACTGAGGGAGAAGGGTGGAAACACCATATATTTT.

The rearrangement links TRBV19 to TRBJ2-2; 9 bases are a match to TRBD2. The CDR3 consists of 14 residues. The trim removed 7 bases at V and 7 bases at J, leaving 7 bases unmatched. The germline gives CDR1 LNHDA, CDR2 SQIVND (reference sequence). The CDR3 bases are TGTGCCAGTACCTGGACTAGCGTGGACGGGGAGCTGTTTTTT. This translates into CASTWTSVDGELFF.

The chain recombines TRBV7-3 with TRBJ1-1; D not certain. CDR3 length equals 13 residues. V lost 2 bases and J lost 3, with 7 bases in between. Germline V CDR1 and CDR2: SGHTA, FQGTGA. CDR3 in amino acids: CASSLLTDTEAFF. CDR3 bases: TGTGCCAGCAGCTTACTAACGGACACTGAAGCTTTCTTT. Full variable domain (outside the CDR3, taken from reference TRBV7-3 and TRBJ1-1): GAGVSQTPSNKVTEKGKYVELRCDPISGHTALYWYRQSLGQGPEFLIYFQGTGAADDSGLPNDRFFAVRPEGSVSTLKIQRTERGDSAVYLCASSLLTDTEAFFGQGTRLTVV.

This chain connects TRBV25-1 to TRBJ2-3; 9 nucleotides agree with TRBD1. Germline loops: CDR1 MGHDK, CDR2 SYGVNS. J was trimmed by 4 bases and V by 11 bases; bases with no gene match: 7. The CDR3 runs 13 residues. The CDR3 coding sequence is TGTGCCTCGTGGGGACAGGGACCAGATACGCAGTATTTT. This translates into CASWGQGPDTQYF.

The table lists this clone with a few counts. The chain carries TRBV7-8 and TRBJ2-7, with a tentative D call TRBD2 (6 bases). Germline CDR1 is SGHVS and CDR2 is FQNEAQ. The CDR3 contains 14 residues. Trimming stripped 1 base from V and 1 base from J, with 8 bases between. CDR3 loop: CASSLEEGSYEQYF. The CDR3 nucleotides are TGTGCCAGCAGCTTAGAGGAGGGATCCTACGAGCAGTACTTC. Together with reference TRBV7-8 and TRBJ2-7, the CDR3 gives the full variable domain: GAGVSQSPRYKVAKRGQDVALRCDPISGHVSLFWYQQALGQGPEFLTYFQNEAQLDKSGLPSDRFFAERPEGSVSTLKIQRTQQEDSAVYLCASSLEEGSYEQYFGPGTRLTVT.

The V gene is TRBV3-1 (or the pseudogene TRBV3-2), the J gene TRBJ2-3; D is uncertain. Germline loops: CDR1 LGHDT, CDR2 YNNKEL (reference sequence). V was clipped by 3 bases and J by 4 bases, with 2 bases between them. The CDR3 consists of 11 residues. CDR3 residues: CASSHSDTQYF. Here the CDR3 DNA reads TGTGCCAGCAGCCACTCAGATACGCAGTATTTT.

The CDR3 reads CASSLVFAGNYNSPLHF. CDR3 coding DNA: TGCGCCAGCAGCTTGGTGTTTGCAGGAAACTATAATTCACCCCTCCACTTT. The chain joins TRBV5-1 to TRBJ1-6; no definite D call. Per germline, CDR1 SGHRS and CDR2 YFSETQ. The CDR3 consists of 17 residues. V was pared by 0 bases and J by 3 bases, with 13 bases between.

The gene calls are TRBV11-1 and TRBJ2-7; D call uncertain. Germline V lookup: CDR1 SGHAT, CDR2 FQDESV (reference sequence). The CDR3 sequence is 13 residues long. Trimming left V 1 base short and J 1 base short, with 5 bases between. CDR3 sequence (DNA): TGTGCCAGCAGCTTAGATCTTTCCTACGAGCAGTACTTC. As protein: CASSLDLSYEQYF.

The rearrangement uses TRBV6-5 and TRBJ1-2; 8 bases fit TRBD1. CDR1 MNHEY and CDR2 SVGAGI come from the germline V gene. This CDR3 has 13 amino acids. V trimming: 6 bases; J trimming: 8 bases; junction bases outside the gene matches: 8. CDR3 sequence reads: CASSHGQGQGYTF. CDR3 nucleotides: TGTGCCAGCAGCCATGGACAGGGTCAGGGCTACACCTTC.